This T cell receptor (beta chain) comes out of a study of graft-versus-host responses after intestinal transplantation. Study-level background: Anti-thymocyte globulin induction was given to all recipients, followed by tacrolimus and steroids for approximately three years.

Broader study findings: Some GvH clones appeared in ileal mucosa or blood before recipient bone marrow. Circulating GvH clones peaking coincided with falling HvG clones soon after transplant.

Plating combined 200,000 CFSE-labeled responder cells with 200,000 irradiated, violet-dye-labeled stimulator cells. The repertoire was sequenced with immunoSEQ multiplex PCR; TCRdb's copy has only in-frame clones and lacks some. This table holds approximately 6,900 clones, roughly 24% found once. Germline CDR1 is MNHEY and CDR2 is SVGAGI. The V and J ends lost 4 bases and 10 bases respectively, with 14 bases between them. CDR3 length: 12 amino acids. The sample was alloreactive CD4+ T cells from a mixed lymphocyte reaction culture, taken before transplantation. The subset: CFSE-low proliferating T cells sorted from approximately six-day pre-transplant mixed lymphocyte reaction (GvH or HvG direction). The rearrangement joins TRBV6-5 to TRBJ2-7; D unresolved. The receptor's source is a human patient who was an organ donor for intestinal transplantation. Written as DNA, the CDR3 is TGTGCCAGCAGTTCTGACGGACGGCGTCAGTACTTC. It codes for CASSSDGRRQYF.